The 27 T cell receptor beta chains below were found in one sample sequenced in a study of blood T cell repertoires in COVID-19. Method: immunoSEQ multiplex PCR; TCRdb's copy keeps in-frame clones and lacks some. The table includes a few hundred thousand clones, roughly 88% detected once. Input material: peripheral blood. The receptors come from a woman between 50 and 59 years old with acute or convalescent COVID-19.

The chain is built from TRBV9 and TRBJ2-3; D is perhaps TRBD1 (6 bases). The CDR3 totals 14 residues. V dropped 4 bases and J dropped 1 base, with 10 bases sitting between them. Germline V gene sequence: CDR1 SGDLS, CDR2 YYNGEE. The CDR3 here is CASSPRQGTDTQYF. The CDR3 nucleotides are TGTGCCAGCAGCCCCCGACAGGGCACAGATACGCAGTATTTT.

The DNA of the CDR3 is TGTGCCAGCAGTGACGGGGGGTCCTACGAGCAGTACTTC. This encodes CASSDGGSYEQYF. The V gene is TRBV28, the J gene TRBJ2-7, with 7 bases lining up with TRBD2. The CDR3 contains 13 residues. Germline V CDR1 and CDR2: MDHEN, SYDVKM. The trim removed 5 bases at V and 1 base at J, leaving 2 bases unmatched.

The CDR3 spells CASSSQGSNEKLFF. CDR3 in DNA: TGTGCCAGTAGTTCACAGGGGAGTAATGAAAAACTGTTTTTT. V usage is TRBV19 and J usage is TRBJ1-4; 7 bases match TRBD1. This CDR3 has 14 residues. Looked up from germline, CDR1 is LNHDA and CDR2 is SQIVND (reference sequence). The V gene end was trimmed by 5 bases and the J gene end by 4 bases; junction bases not matched to a gene: 4.

The rearrangement links TRBV28 to TRBJ2-3, with TRBD2 matching over 15 bases. This CDR3 spans 17 amino acids. Trimming at V came to 5 bases and at J to 4 bases, leaving 7 bases not matched to a gene. The germline gives CDR1 MDHEN, CDR2 SYDVKM. CDR3 in DNA: TGTGCCAGCAGTCTCTATGGACTAGCGGGAGGGGCAGATACGCAGTATTTT. As protein: CASSLYGLAGGADTQYF.

The chain uses TRBV29-1 and TRBJ2-7; TRBD1 is a possible D gene (5 bases). CDR3 size: 12 residues. CDR1 and CDR2 (germline): SQVTM, ANQGSEA. CDR3: CSAQDLAYEQYF. As DNA, the CDR3 is TGCAGTGCACAGGACCTAGCCTACGAGCAGTACTTC.

The CDR3 protein is CASGTGLNTEAFF. The CDR3 DNA reads as TGTGCCAGCGGTACAGGGTTGAACACTGAAGCTTTCTTT. The chain carries TRBV7-3 and TRBJ1-1; D might be TRBD1 (6 bases). Germline CDR1 and CDR2: SGHTA and FQGTGA. Trimming took off 8 bases at V and 0 bases at J, with 10 bases between the two ends. CDR3 length: 13 residues. The variable domain in full, with the rest retrieved from reference TRBV7-3 and TRBJ1-1, is GAGVSQTPSNKVTEKGKYVELRCDPISGHTALYWYRQSLGQGPEFLIYFQGTGAADDSGLPNDRFFAVRPEGSVSTLKIQRTERGDSAVYLCASGTGLNTEAFFGQGTRLTVV.

V usage is TRBV11-3 and J usage is TRBJ2-7, with 9 bases aligning to TRBD2. The CDR3 loop spans 15 amino acids. V lost 1 base, J lost 1 base, and 2 bases stayed unmatched. In germline, CDR1 is SGHNT, CDR2 YENEEA. For the CDR3, the DNA is TGTGCCAGCAGCTTAGTTAGCGGGAGTTCCTACGAGCAGTACTTC. The encoded protein is CASSLVSGSSYEQYF.

This clone showed up just once. The V and J genes are TRBV27 and TRBJ2-7, with D possibly being TRBD1 (5 bases). V was trimmed by 3 bases and J by 7 bases, leaving 13 bases between them. In germline, CDR1 is MNHEY, CDR2 SMNVEV (reference sequence). CDR3 size: 13 residues. This CDR3 is CASSLIKTGEQYF. CDR3 in DNA: TGTGCCAGCAGTTTGATCAAAACAGGAGAGCAGTACTTC.

V usage is TRBV5-5 and J usage is TRBJ2-1; 9 nucleotides agree with TRBD2. The CDR3 spans 15 residues. V dropped 2 bases and J dropped 3; count of bases not matched to a gene: 3. CDR1 is SGHKS and CDR2 is YYEKEE in the germline V gene (reference sequence). Written as DNA, the CDR3 is TGTGCCAGCAGCTTTTTGACTAGCGGCTACAATGAGCAGTTCTTC. Its translation is CASSFLTSGYNEQFF.

The chain links TRBV18 to TRBJ1-1, with D perhaps TRBD1 (5 bases). With 0 bases removed from V and 5 bases from J, the gap between germline ends came to 13 bases. The CDR3 spans 15 residues. Germline assignment: CDR1 KGHSH and CDR2 LQKENI. The DNA of the CDR3 is TGTGCCAGCTCACCACCTGGTACAGGTCGTACTGAAGCTTTCTTT. Residues: CASSPPGTGRTEAFF.

V usage is TRBV28 and J usage is TRBJ2-2, with 8 bases identical to TRBD1. J lost 7 bases, V lost 2 bases, and 12 bases had no gene match. The CDR3 runs to 17 residues. Germline values: CDR1 MDHEN, CDR2 SYDVKM. Here the CDR3 reads CASSLGGQGFRSGELFF. The DNA for the CDR3 is TGTGCCAGCAGTTTAGGTGGACAGGGTTTCCGAAGCGGGGAGCTGTTTTTT.

This clone was seen once. The chain uses TRBV18 and TRBJ1-4; D might be TRBD1 (5 bases). This CDR3 has 16 amino acids. V lost 6 bases and J 2 bases, leaving 16 bases between the germline ends. CDR1 is KGHSH and CDR2 is LQKENI in the germline V gene. The CDR3, as DNA: TGTGCCAGCTCCTTCTCTCAGGGTGACACTAATGAAAAACTGTTTTTT. Amino acids: CASSFSQGDTNEKLFF.

The chain links TRBV7-2 to TRBJ2-7, with TRBD2 matching 11 bases. Trimming at V came to 1 base and at J to 3 bases, leaving 5 bases not matched to a gene. The germline gives CDR1 SGHTA, CDR2 FQGNSA. The CDR3 spans 16 residues. The CDR3 region is CASSLVSGRAIYEQYF. In DNA, the CDR3 is TGTGCCAGCAGCTTAGTTAGCGGGAGGGCCATCTACGAGCAGTACTTC.

This chain uses TRBV27 with TRBJ2-7, with 10 positions matching TRBD1. The CDR3 covers 15 residues. J was trimmed by 2 bases and V by 2 bases; bases with no gene match: 3. The germline gives CDR1 MNHEY, CDR2 SMNVEV (reference sequence). The CDR3 loop reads CASSLGQGVTYEQYF. The CDR3 nucleotides read TGTGCCAGCAGTTTAGGACAGGGGGTTACCTACGAGCAGTACTTC.

This clone was detected only once. This rearrangement joins TRBV6-5 to TRBJ2-3; D not certain. Germline V lookup: CDR1 MNHEY, CDR2 SVGAGI. The CDR3 sequence is 16 residues long. With 0 bases removed from V and 0 bases from J, the gap between germline ends came to 10 bases. CDR3 nucleotides: TGTGCCAGCAGTTACTCCGGATCTAGGAGCACAGATACGCAGTATTTT. It encodes CASSYSGSRSTDTQYF.

The V gene is TRBV14, the J gene TRBJ1-4, with D tentatively TRBD1 (5 bases). The CDR3 totals 13 residues. Looked up from germline, CDR1 is SGHDN and CDR2 is FVKESK. V lost 0 bases and J lost 8, with 7 bases in between. The CDR3 reads CASSQDGGEKLFF. CDR3 nucleotides: TGTGCCAGCAGCCAAGATGGGGGGGAAAAACTGTTTTTT.

The genes are TRBV7-9 and TRBJ2-6, with 8 positions matching TRBD1. The CDR3 has 17 residues. Germline CDR1 is SEHNR and CDR2 is FQNEAQ (reference sequence). Trimming removed 7 bases from V and 0 bases from J; junction bases left unmatched: 8. DNA for the CDR3: TGTGCCAGCACCAGGGACAGGCCGCCCTCTGGGGCCAACGTCCTGACTTTC. It is translated as CASTRDRPPSGANVLTF.

V gene TRBV10-3 combines with J gene TRBJ1-1, with a possible D match to TRBD1 (5 bases). This CDR3 comprises 15 residues. CDR1 and CDR2 from the germline V gene are ENHRY and SYGVKD. The V end was cut by 6 bases, the J end by 1 base, with 15 bases between. The CDR3 sequence: CAISGGGTENTEAFF. In DNA form, the CDR3 reads TGTGCCATCAGCGGGGGAGGTACAGAGAACACTGAAGCTTTCTTT.

V usage is TRBV7-3 and J usage is TRBJ2-2; 13 bases map to TRBD2. This CDR3 is 17 amino acids long. V dropped 2 bases and J dropped 0; count of bases not matched to a gene: 0. The germline CDR1 and CDR2 sequences are SGHTA and FQGTGA. The CDR3 region has the DNA TGTGCCAGCAGCTTAGGGACTAGCGGGGCGAACACCGGGGAGCTGTTTTTT. It is translated as CASSLGTSGANTGELFF.

The chain is built from TRBV18 and TRBJ2-7, with TRBD2 matching 10 bases. In germline, CDR1 is KGHSH, CDR2 LQKENI. J was trimmed by 2 bases and V by 6 bases; bases with no gene match: 16. The CDR3 spans 18 residues. CDR3: CASSPGLAVQGGAYEQYF. The DNA for the CDR3 is TGTGCCAGCTCTCCCGGACTAGCGGTCCAAGGGGGAGCCTACGAGCAGTACTTC. The full variable domain, with the rest looked up from reference TRBV18 and TRBJ2-7, is NAGVMQNPRHLVRRRGQEARLRCSPMKGHSHVYWYRQLPEEGLKFMVYLQKENIIDESGMPKERFSAEFPKEGPSILRIQQVVRGDSAAYFCASSPGLAVQGGAYEQYFGPGTRLTVT.

This chain uses TRBV18 with TRBJ1-2; 7 nucleotides match TRBD1. Trimming removed 6 bases from V and 6 bases from J; junction bases left unmatched: 4. The CDR3 contains 12 residues. Germline V gene sequence: CDR1 KGHSH, CDR2 LQKENI. The CDR3 loop reads CASSEDRDGYTF. DNA for the CDR3: TGTGCCAGCTCCGAAGACAGGGATGGCTACACCTTC. Looking up the rest from reference TRBV18 and TRBJ1-2 gives the full variable domain: NAGVMQNPRHLVRRRGQEARLRCSPMKGHSHVYWYRQLPEEGLKFMVYLQKENIIDESGMPKERFSAEFPKEGPSILRIQQVVRGDSAAYFCASSEDRDGYTFGSGTRLTVV.

The rearrangement uses TRBV10-3 and TRBJ1-2, with D maybe TRBD1 (5 bases). The CDR3 contains 14 residues. CDR1 ENHRY and CDR2 SYGVKD come from the germline V gene. Trimming stripped 3 bases from V and 4 bases from J, with 12 bases between. The CDR3 nucleotides are TGTGCCATCAGTGAAGGCAGGGTCGTCTATGGCTACACCTTC. Amino acid sequence: CAISEGRVVYGYTF.

The gene calls are TRBV11-2 and TRBJ2-1, with 10 bases lining up with TRBD2. Per the germline V gene, CDR1 is SGHAT and CDR2 is FQNNGV. This CDR3 is built from 17 residues. V lost 2 bases and J lost 9; bases outside the gene matches: 13. The CDR3 sequence is CASSLIPRGTSAGEQFF. The CDR3, as DNA: TGTGCCAGCAGCTTAATACCCCGCGGGACTAGCGCCGGTGAGCAGTTCTTC.

The chain joins TRBV27 to TRBJ2-1; no definite D call. CDR3 length equals 14 residues. Germline V gene data show CDR1 as MNHEY and CDR2 as SMNVEV (reference sequence). The germline V and J ends were trimmed by 8 bases and 0 bases, with 11 bases remaining between them. Here the CDR3 reads CASPAPSSYNEQFF. The CDR3, as DNA: TGTGCCAGCCCTGCCCCGAGCTCCTACAATGAGCAGTTCTTC.

The chain recombines TRBV18 with TRBJ2-1; TRBD2 matches 15 bases. Germline V lookup: CDR1 KGHSH, CDR2 LQKENI. V shed 6 bases, J shed 7 bases, and the junction held 7 bases outside the gene matches. The length of the CDR3 is 16 residues. CDR3 DNA sequence: TGTGCCAGCTCCACCAGGACTAGCGGGAGGGATAATGAGCAGTTCTTC. Translated: CASSTRTSGRDNEQFF. The full variable domain, in which reference TRBV18 and TRBJ2-1 provide the parts outside the CDR3, is NAGVMQNPRHLVRRRGQEARLRCSPMKGHSHVYWYRQLPEEGLKFMVYLQKENIIDESGMPKERFSAEFPKEGPSILRIQQVVRGDSAAYFCASSTRTSGRDNEQFFGPGTRLTVL.

The V call is TRBV11-2, the J call TRBJ2-5; 12 nucleotides agree with TRBD2. Germline V gene lookup returns CDR1 SGHAT and CDR2 FQNNGV. This CDR3 contains 15 residues. The ends lost 5 bases at V and 2 bases at J; junction bases unmatched: 3. This CDR3 reads CASSPSGRGQETQYF. CDR3 bases: TGTGCCAGCAGCCCTAGCGGGAGGGGGCAAGAGACCCAGTACTTC. The full variable domain, rest sourced from reference TRBV11-2 and TRBJ2-5, is EAGVAQSPRYKIIEKRQSVAFWCNPISGHATLYWYQQILGQGPKLLIQFQNNGVVDDSQLPKDRFSAERLKGVDSTLKIQPAKLEDSAVYLCASSPSGRGQETQYFGPGTRLLVL.

The sample holds a few counts of this clone. The J gene is TRBJ1-2, the V gene TRBV7-2, with a weak D call TRBD1 (5 bases). Germline V gene lookup returns CDR1 SGHTA and CDR2 FQGNSA. The CDR3 loop spans 14 amino acids. With 1 base removed from V and 8 bases from J, the gap between germline ends came to 14 bases. As DNA, the CDR3 is TGTGCCAGCAGCTTAGGCACGACTGGGGGGGGCTACACCTTC. Its protein product is CASSLGTTGGGYTF.